This is a list of T cell receptor beta chains from one sample in a study of molecular identifiers for immune sequencing clone quantification. TCRdb re-called the PCR reads with MiXCR, one entry per CDR3 protein. The sample holds over 600,000 distinct CDR3 sequences, 15% to 20% seen once. The sequenced sample was naive CD8+ T cells from blood, with Jurkat cell RNA spiked in. These receptor sequences come from a human donor in good health. Some libraries in this study had Jurkat cell RNA spiked in. CDR3s include the opening cysteine and the closing phenylalanine or tryptophan. The order of the fields is clone size, D gene, V gene, J gene, CDR3 DNA, CDR3 protein. The D gene is left open where the match is weak. Expanded clones are given a class, and other clones once, few, many or no size at all.

clone size: few; D gene: .; V gene: TRBV4-2; J gene: TRBJ2-5; CDR3 DNA: TGTGCCAGCAGGGGGATTGGGCGGGGAGAGACCCAGTACTTC; CDR3 protein: CASRGIGRGETQYF
clone size: many; D gene: .; V gene: TRBV20-1; J gene: TRBJ2-5; CDR3 DNA: TGCAGTGCTACCGGGTTCCTGGGGCAAGAGACCCAGTACTTC; CDR3 protein: CSATGFLGQETQYF
clone size: once; D gene: .; V gene: TRBV6-6; J gene: TRBJ2-1; CDR3 DNA: TGTGCCAGCAGTTGCACTGGGGGTACCATCAAGGTCTTC; CDR3 protein: CASSCTGGTIKVF
clone size: many; D gene: .; V gene: TRBV6-5; J gene: TRBJ2-7; CDR3 DNA: TGTGCCAGCAGTTACTCGAATCGGCCAACCTACGAGCAGTACTTC; CDR3 protein: CASSYSNRPTYEQYF
clone size: few; D gene: .; V gene: TRBV9; J gene: TRBJ2-5; CDR3 DNA: TGTGCCAGCAGCGTAAGGGGAGGAAGAGAGACCCAGTACTTC; CDR3 protein: CASSVRGGRETQYF
clone size: few; D gene: .; V gene: TRBV19; J gene: TRBJ2-2; CDR3 DNA: TGTGCCAGTAGTTCAGGGGGGCGAGGCACCGGGGAGCTGTTTTTT; CDR3 protein: CASSSGGRGTGELFF
clone size: many; D gene: .; V gene: TRBV19; J gene: TRBJ1-1; CDR3 DNA: TGTGCCAGTATGGGTCTTCTTTCCACTGAAGCTTTCTTT; CDR3 protein: CASMGLLSTEAFF
clone size: few; D gene: TRBD1; V gene: TRBV6-5; J gene: TRBJ2-7; CDR3 DNA: TGTGCCAGCAGTATTTTCCGACAGGGCGAGCAGTACTTC; CDR3 protein: CASSIFRQGEQYF
clone size: many; D gene: TRBD1; V gene: TRBV13; J gene: TRBJ1-1; CDR3 DNA: TGTGCCAGCAGCTTATTACGAGGGGGCGCAGCGAGTATTAACACTGAAGCTTTCTTT; CDR3 protein: CASSLLRGGAASINTEAFF
clone size: .; D gene: .; V gene: TRBV11-2; J gene: TRBJ2-7; CDR3 DNA: TGTGCCAGCAGCCCCAGCCCTATCGGTGGGTTGGCTGATTACGAGCAGTACTTC; CDR3 protein: CASSPSPIGGLADYEQYF
clone size: many; D gene: .; V gene: TRBV7-9; J gene: TRBJ2-2; CDR3 DNA: TGTGCCAGCAGCTTAGCGAATCCGGGACCTAACACCGGGGAGCTGTTTTTT; CDR3 protein: CASSLANPGPNTGELFF
clone size: many; D gene: TRBD1; V gene: TRBV5-1; J gene: TRBJ2-7; CDR3 DNA: TGCGCCAGCAGCTTCTCCTCAGGGGGCGCTTCCTACGAGCAGTACTTC; CDR3 protein: CASSFSSGGASYEQYF
clone size: few; D gene: .; V gene: TRBV29-1; J gene: TRBJ1-3; CDR3 DNA: TGCAGCGTTGAGGGAGACGAGAGCTCTGGAAACACCATATATTTT; CDR3 protein: CSVEGDESSGNTIYF
clone size: .; D gene: .; V gene: TRBV19; J gene: TRBJ1-5; CDR3 DNA: TGTGCCAGTGATTATTTGGGGGGGAATCAGCCCCAGCATTTT; CDR3 protein: CASDYLGGNQPQHF
clone size: many; D gene: .; V gene: TRBV21-1; J gene: TRBJ2-5; CDR3 DNA: TGTGCCAGCATCACGAATGGGGGGGCCGAAGGGACCCAGTACTTC; CDR3 protein: CASITNGGAEGTQYF
clone size: .; D gene: .; V gene: TRBV6-6; J gene: TRBJ2-3; CDR3 DNA: TGTGCCAGCGTTAGGACAGATACGCAGTATTTT; CDR3 protein: CASVRTDTQYF
clone size: .; D gene: TRBD2; V gene: TRBV9; J gene: TRBJ2-3; CDR3 DNA: TGTGCCAGCACCGAGGGTCTAGCGGGCACAGATACGCAGTATTTT; CDR3 protein: CASTEGLAGTDTQYF
clone size: few; D gene: .; V gene: TRBV4-3; J gene: TRBJ1-1; CDR3 DNA: TGCGCCAGCAGCCAAGAAATGTTTAGAGACACTGAAGCTTTCTTT; CDR3 protein: CASSQEMFRDTEAFF
clone size: few; D gene: .; V gene: TRBV6-1; J gene: TRBJ1-5; CDR3 DNA: TGTGCCAGCAGTGATTATTCAGGGTGGAATCAGCCCCAGCATTTT; CDR3 protein: CASSDYSGWNQPQHF
clone size: many; D gene: .; V gene: TRBV19; J gene: TRBJ2-7; CDR3 DNA: TGTGCCACCAGTTGGCCCGGCAACTCCTACGAGCAGTACTTC; CDR3 protein: CATSWPGNSYEQYF